This T cell receptor beta chain was recovered during a study of Ad26.COV2.S vaccination and SARS-CoV-2 variants. Libraries were prepared by immunoSEQ multiplex PCR; TCRdb keeps only in-frame clonotypes and omits some of them. Of roughly 700,000 clones listed, 89% are singletons. The treatment is: over 15 received Ad26.COV2.S at low or high dose, single or two shots; about 5 received placebo; per-sample allocation not given. Day 63 after the first vaccine or placebo injection was the time point for sampling. Ad26 vector vaccine expressed Wuhan-strain SARS-CoV-2 spike. V was clipped by 2 bases and J by 9 bases, with 16 bases between them. This CDR3 region has 15 residues. CDR1 is MGHDK and CDR2 is SYGVNS in the germline V gene.

The input for sequencing was peripheral blood, taken in a trial of Ad26.COV2.S vaccine versus placebo. The rearrangement uses TRBV25-1 and TRBJ2-2; tentatively, D is TRBD1 (5 bases). This receptor was obtained from a person between 18 and 59 years old who received the Ad26.COV2.S COVID-19 vaccine or a placebo. This CDR3 reads CASSEVGQGSRELFF. CDR3 sequence (DNA): TGTGCCAGCAGTGAAGTGGGGCAGGGTAGCCGGGAGCTGTTTTTT.